This T cell receptor (beta chain) was sequenced in a study of T cell changes during pregnancy in multiple sclerosis. This table comes from immunoSEQ multiplex PCR, and its TCRdb copy is limited to in-frame clones, with some not included. The repertoire has under 65,000 clones, approximately 94% of them found once; the top ten carry about 2.6%. This TCR came from a female donor with multiple sclerosis, enrolled in a pregnancy study. The material sequenced was CD8+ T cells from peripheral blood mononuclear cells, taken after pregnancy.

The CDR3 loop is CAWSVVPGQRYEQYF. The CDR3 bases are TGTGCCTGGAGTGTAGTTCCCGGACAGAGGTACGAGCAGTACTTC. The J gene is TRBJ2-7, the V gene TRBV30, with D maybe TRBD1 (6 bases). The germline V and J ends were trimmed by 0 bases and 4 bases, with 16 bases remaining between them. The germline V gene has CDR1 GTSNPN and CDR2 SVGIG (reference sequence). The CDR3 contains 15 residues. Using reference TRBV30 and TRBJ2-7 for the parts outside the CDR3, the full variable domain is SQTIHQWPATLVQPVGSPLSLECTVEGTSNPNLYWYRQAAGRGLQLLFYSVGIGQISSEVPQNLSASRPQDRQFILSSKKLLLSDSGFYLCAWSVVPGQRYEQYFGPGTRLTVT.